This TCR beta chain was identified during a study of siplizumab effects on memory and regulatory T cells. Regarding this clone: Its target is not known.

TCR templates numbering approximately 94,000 were assayed per sample. TCRdb's copy holds only in-frame clones and misses some; the assay was immunoSEQ multiplex PCR. The table shows roughly 60,000 clones, with more than 85% occurring only once. Study-level points and caveats: Proliferating siplizumab-cultured Tregs lacked confirmed suppressive function.

CDR3 length equals 14 residues. The germline V gene has CDR1 GTSNPN and CDR2 SVGIG (reference sequence). V shed 2 bases, J shed 7 bases, and the junction held 5 bases outside the gene matches. Material: CD8+ T cells sorted from blood. The sequence was obtained from a human donor in good health. The V and J genes are TRBV30 and TRBJ2-1, with TRBD2 identical over 10 bases. CDR3 in DNA: TGTGCCTGGAGTTGGGCTAGCGGGAGAAATGAGCAGTTCTTC. Encoded protein: CAWSWASGRNEQFF.